The rows below give T cell receptor beta chains drawn from one sample of a study of blood T cells in healthy people across ages. MiXCR was run by TCRdb on the 5' RACE reads, yielding one entry per CDR3 protein. This sample has approximately 1,700,000 distinct CDR3 sequences, with about two fifths found just once. The sample consisted of blood. These receptors originate from a human donor in good health. The CDR3 runs from the conserved cysteine through the conserved F or W. D genes are given only for firm matches. The size field is filled for only some rows; it gives once, few, many or a size class.

v_call	d_call	j_call	clone_size	cdr3_nt	cdr3_aa
TRBV5-1	TRBD1	TRBJ2-7	-	TGCGCCAGCAGCCCGAGACAGGGGTACTCCTACGAGCAGTACTTC	CASSPRQGYSYEQYF
TRBV3-1	-	TRBJ2-1	-	TGTGCCAGCAGCCACGATCTTGGGAGGGGGCCCCACAATGAGCAGTTCTTC	CASSHDLGRGPHNEQFF
TRBV10-2	-	TRBJ1-1	-	TGCGCCAGCAGTGACAACCACAGGGTTACTGAAGCTTTCTTT	CASSDNHRVTEAFF
TRBV7-2	-	TRBJ2-3	-	TGTGCCAGCAGCTTAGTTTTACCCAGGGGTACGCAGTATTTT	CASSLVLPRGTQYF
TRBV4-2	-	TRBJ1-2	once	TGTACCAGCAGCCAAGAATCTCGGATAAATGGCTACACCTTC	CTSSQESRINGYTF
TRBV24-1	-	TRBJ2-3	-	TGTGCCACCAGTGTAACAAGGGAAACAGATACGCAGTATTTT	CATSVTRETDTQYF
TRBV4-1	-	TRBJ1-5	-	TGCGCCAGCAGCCAAGATGTCAGGGGAAGCAATCAGCCCCAGCATTTT	CASSQDVRGSNQPQHF
TRBV7-2	-	TRBJ1-1	-	TGTGCCAGCAGCTGGGGCAGGGCCCATAGGGGGAACACTGAAGCTTTCTTT	CASSWGRAHRGNTEAFF
TRBV29-1	-	TRBJ2-7	-	TGCAGCGTTGTTACCAGGGCCCCCCAAGGCGAGCAGTACTTC	CSVVTRAPQGEQYF
TRBV29-1	-	TRBJ1-5	few	TGCAGCGTTGCCCAAGGGTATAGCAATCAGCCCCAGCATTTT	CSVAQGYSNQPQHF
TRBV4-3	-	TRBJ2-7	-	TGCGCCAGCAGCCAAGATCCTAACAGCTACGAGCAGTACTTC	CASSQDPNSYEQYF
TRBV25-1	TRBD1	TRBJ2-7	-	TGTGCCAGCAGTGGGGACAGCGCCGAGCAGTACTTC	CASSGDSAEQYF
TRBV4-2	TRBD1	TRBJ2-7	-	TGTGCCAGCAGCCAAGCCCACCCGGGACAGGGGATCTACGAGCAGTACTTC	CASSQAHPGQGIYEQYF
TRBV5-1	TRBD1	TRBJ1-2	-	TGCGCCAGCAGCCCCACTCCAAGGGACAGGTTCCATGGCTACACCTTC	CASSPTPRDRFHGYTF
TRBV27	TRBD2	TRBJ2-5	few	TGTGCCAGCAGTTTATTAAAGACTAGCCTGGAGACCCAGTACTTC	CASSLLKTSLETQYF
TRBV9	TRBD2	TRBJ2-2	-	TGTGCCAGCAGCCCTAATAAAGCGGGGTCCGGGGAGCTGTTTTTT	CASSPNKAGSGELFF
TRBV7-2	-	TRBJ1-2	-	TGTGCCAGCAGCTTAGCAGCACGCTACGTCTGGGGCTATGGCTACACCTTC	CASSLAARYVWGYGYTF
TRBV6-5	-	TRBJ1-6	-	TGTGCCAGCAGTTACCAAACAGGGACCGTATTAGCCCTCCACTTT	CASSYQTGTVLALHF
TRBV7-2	TRBD1	TRBJ1-2	-	TGTGCCAGCAGCTTCCAGGGGGCAAGTCTCATCTATGGCTACACCTTC	CASSFQGASLIYGYTF
TRBV10-3	TRBD2	TRBJ2-1	few	TGTGCCATCAGTGAGAATGGACTAGCGGGGGGGTCCTACAATGAGCAGTTCTTC	CAISENGLAGGSYNEQFF
TRBV20-1	-	TRBJ1-5	few	TGCAGTGCTAGGACCGACCTGGACCAGCCCCAGCATTTT	CSARTDLDQPQHF
TRBV3-1	-	TRBJ1-2	-	TGTGCCAGCAGCCAAGATTGGCTTGAATATGGCTACACCTTC	CASSQDWLEYGYTF
TRBV12-3/TRBV12-4	TRBD2	TRBJ2-1	few	TGTGCCAGCAGTTTCACTAGCGGCAATGAGCAGTTCTTC	CASSFTSGNEQFF
TRBV20-1	TRBD2	TRBJ2-7	few	TGCAGTGCCACTAGCGCGAGCTCCTACGAGCAGTACTTC	CSATSASSYEQYF
TRBV7-9	-	TRBJ2-1	-	TGTGCCAGCAGCTCCTTACCCGAAGAGACCCAGTTCTTC	CASSSLPEETQFF
TRBV7-9	-	TRBJ2-7	-	TGTGCCAGCAGCTTGGGGGGTGGACACCTGTACGAGCAGTACTTC	CASSLGGGHLYEQYF
TRBV29-1	-	TRBJ2-3	-	TGCAGCGCCGATCATGACGGGGGAGATACGCAGTATTTT	CSADHDGGDTQYF
TRBV12-3/TRBV12-4	-	TRBJ1-1	-	TGTGCCAGCAGTCATAACCCGGACACTGAAGCTTTCTTT	CASSHNPDTEAFF
TRBV6-5	-	TRBJ1-2	once	TGTGCCAGCACCACCCAGTCGGGGGATGGCTACACCTTC	CASTTQSGDGYTF
TRBV6-2/TRBV6-3	-	TRBJ1-5	-	TGTGCCAGCAGACCCGACGGGGCCATCTTTGGCAATCAGCCCCAGCATTTT	CASRPDGAIFGNQPQHF
TRBV6-1	-	TRBJ2-3	-	TGTGCCAGCCATAGCACATCCGGGGGGCCGAGCACAGATACGCAGTATTTT	CASHSTSGGPSTDTQYF
TRBV6-2/TRBV6-3	-	TRBJ1-6	once	TGTGCCAGCAGAGAACAGGGTTCATCACCCCTCCACTTT	CASREQGSSPLHF
TRBV20-1	-	TRBJ2-1	-	TGCAGTGCTAGAAGGGGACATCAGGAAGAGCAGTTCTTC	CSARRGHQEEQFF
TRBV28	-	TRBJ1-3	-	TGTGCCAGCAGGGACAGACACTCTGGAAACACCATATATTTT	CASRDRHSGNTIYF
TRBV5-7	-	TRBJ2-7	-	TGTGCCAGCAGCTTCACATTATTTCCGTACGAGCAGTACTTC	CASSFTLFPYEQYF
TRBV18	TRBD1	TRBJ1-2	few	TGTGCCAGCTCAAGGGGGCAAGGCGGCTACACCTTC	CASSRGQGGYTF
TRBV3-1	TRBD1	TRBJ1-1	once	TGTGCCAGCAGCAGGGGGCTAGGGGTGAACACTGAAGCTTTCTTT	CASSRGLGVNTEAFF
TRBV20-1	-	TRBJ1-5	once	TGCAGTGCTAGACCCCCCTACAGGTACAATCAGCCCCAGCATTTT	CSARPPYRYNQPQHF
TRBV29-1	TRBD2	TRBJ2-5	few	TGCGCCGGGGGGGCCAGGGAGACCCAGTACTTC	CAGGARETQYF
TRBV7-8	-	TRBJ2-1	few	TGTGCCAGCAGCTTCCTCCCGTCGGTGGCGGTTCAGTTCTTC	CASSFLPSVAVQFF
TRBV20-1	-	TRBJ2-1	-	TGCAGTGGAACAGTACAAGAGACCCAGTTCTTC	CSGTVQETQFF
TRBV7-9	-	TRBJ2-3	-	TGTGCCAGCAGCTTAGTCGGGGTCGATGGAGATACGCAGTATTTT	CASSLVGVDGDTQYF